Each of the 26 T cell receptor beta chains below was sequenced from the same sample in a study of tumor-infiltrating lymphocytes in primary liver carcinoma (TCRdb year 2017). These reads were obtained on an Illumina HiSeq 2500. Using a constant-region primer and ProtoScript II reverse transcriptase, TCRbeta-specific cDNA was reverse-transcribed from approximately 500 ng total RNA. TCRbeta libraries were built with three nested multiplex PCR rounds, a slightly modified ARM-PCR procedure. Each of the first two PCR rounds ran for approximately 10 cycles and used multiplex TRBV1-TRBV30 forward primers together with a Cbeta reverse primer. Clones were called with MiXCR by TCRdb after fastp trimmed the public reads at Q25, and only in-frame beta chains were retained. Every entry covers one CDR3 protein and lists the most common genes and DNA from its rows. The sample contains about 78,000 distinct CDR3 sequences, around 75% of them found a single time. Roughly an eighth of the sample is taken by the ten largest.

Total RNA and DNA were co-extracted from about 19-30 mg of bulk tissue with the AllPrep DNA/RNA mini kit, without cell sorting. Sequences were obtained from liver tumor tissue from sampling region 4. The cell subset or site label, as the study defines it: tumor region T4, right-lateral pole. The receptor set was obtained from an older woman with primary liver carcinoma and hepatitis B virus infection.

In its sample, this clonotype was seen once. At one end, the junction sequence differs from germline, possibly due to a read error. The V call is TRBV4-2, the J call TRBJ2-3; 7 nucleotides line up with TRBD2. Per the germline V gene, CDR1 is LGHNA and CDR2 is YNFKEQ. This CDR3 region has 16 residues. The CDR3 region is CGSSQVEGGRTDTQYF. The CDR3 bases are TGTGGCAGCAGCCAAGTGGAGGGAGGGCGCACAGATACACAGTATTTT.

In this sample, this clonotype turned up many times. V and J are TRBV20-1 and TRBJ1-5; 9 bases map to TRBD1. The CDR3 is 16 residues long. J gave up 0 bases and V 4 bases, and 7 bases lay outside the gene matches. Germline assignment: CDR1 DFQATT and CDR2 SNEGSKA (reference sequence). CDR3 DNA sequence: TGCAGTGCTACCCGGGACAGGGTCTATAGCAATCAGCCCCAGCATTTT. Amino acids: CSATRDRVYSNQPQHF.

As for this clonotype: Given a much more abundant clone one base away, this may be a read error. This chain joins TRBV29-1 and TRBJ1-2; D remains unclear. The germline gives CDR1 SQVTM, CDR2 ANQGSEA. The CDR3 totals 12 residues. V shed 4 bases and J shed 6 bases, with 12 bases lying between them. The CDR3 nucleotides are TGCAGCGTTGGTGGACGGGTCGATGGCTACACCTTC. Translation gives CSVGGRVDGYTF.

In the case of this clonotype: It is likely a read error, because the conserved phenylalanine at the end of the CDR3 is missing. The V and J genes are TRBV11-2 and TRBJ1-1; D not resolved. The CDR3 has 13 residues. With 2 bases removed from V and 2 bases from J, the gap between germline ends came to 6 bases. Looked up from germline, CDR1 is SGHAT and CDR2 is FQNNGV. CDR3 protein: CASSLRVNTEAFI. For the CDR3, the DNA is TGTGCCAGCAGCTTACGGGTCAACACTGAAGCTTTCATT.

V is TRBV11-3 and J is TRBJ2-1; maybe TRBD2 (5 bases). Germline V gene sequence: CDR1 SGHNT, CDR2 YENEEA. With 8 bases removed from V and 4 bases from J, the gap between germline ends came to 21 bases. CDR3 length equals 16 residues. CDR3: CASCAAGGGQYNEQFF. CDR3 DNA: TGTGCCAGCTGCGCGGCTGGCGGAGGCCAATACAATGAGCAGTTCTTC.

The gene calls are TRBV20-1 and TRBJ2-3, with D maybe TRBD2 (7 bases). The CDR3 totals 15 residues. From germline, CDR1 is DFQATT and CDR2 SNEGSKA (reference sequence). As DNA, the CDR3 is TGCTGTGTGACGGGGGGCGGGAGTTTGACAGATACGCAGTATTTT. This translates into CCVTGGGSLTDTQYF.

A note on this clonotype: This may be a read error, as it is one base from a much larger clone. This chain uses TRBV6-5 with TRBJ1-1; D is perhaps TRBD1 (6 bases). This CDR3 spans 16 amino acids. Germline loops: CDR1 MNHEY, CDR2 SVGAGI. The CDR3 DNA follows: TGTGTCAGCAGTTACTCGGCAGGGGCGATGAACACTGAAGCTTTCTTT. This encodes CVSSYSAGAMNTEAFF.

V and J are TRBV20-1 and TRBJ2-5, with 9 bases fitting TRBD1. This CDR3 contains 14 residues. The J segment lost 5 bases and the V segment lost 0 bases, leaving 4 bases of the junction unmatched. The germline gives CDR1 DFQATT, CDR2 SNEGSKA (reference sequence). The CDR3 DNA reads as TGCAGTGCTAGAGATGGGACAGGGTGCGAGACCCAGTACTTC. Its protein product is CSARDGTGCETQYF.

With regard to this clonotype: A much more abundant neighbour one base away suggests this may be a read error. The rearrangement links TRBV5-1 to TRBJ2-1; TRBD1 agrees at 7 bases. CDR1 is SGHRS and CDR2 is YFSETQ in the germline V gene. The CDR3 is made up of 15 amino acids. The CDR3, as DNA: TGCGCCAGCAGCGCATCGGGACAGACGTACAATGAGCAGGTCTTC. Its protein product is CASSASGQTYNEQVF.

The chain uses TRBV12-3 or TRBV12-4 and TRBJ2-5; 7 positions agree with TRBD2. This CDR3 contains 13 residues. V was clipped by 7 bases and J by 4 bases; unmatched bases: 6. The chain's CDR3 is CASNRDYLETQYF. The CDR3 bases are TGTGCCAGCAACCGGGACTACCTAGAGACCCAGTACTTC.

Details on this clonotype: The junction departs from the called germline gene at one end, perhaps through a read error. The V call is TRBV11-3, the J call TRBJ2-1, with TRBD2 matching over 8 bases. The CDR3 is 15 amino acids. Per the germline V gene, CDR1 is SGHNT and CDR2 is YENEEA. The CDR3 protein is CASRSGGASYNEQFF. Here the CDR3 DNA reads TGCGCCAGCCGCTCGGGGGGGGCGTCCTACAATGAGCAGTTCTTC. Using reference TRBV11-3 and TRBJ2-1 for the parts outside the CDR3, the full variable domain is EAGVVQSPRYKIIEKKQPVAFWCNPISGHNTLYWYLQNLGQGPELLIRYENEEAVDDSQLPKDRFSAERLKGVDSTLKIQPAELGDSAVYLCASRSGGASYNEQFFGPGTRLTVL.

In this sample, this clonotype turned up a few times. The chain employs TRBV5-1 and TRBJ1-4; D gene unclear. Germline CDR1 and CDR2: SGHRS and YFSETQ. V was trimmed by 2 bases and J by 4 bases, leaving 15 bases between them. The CDR3 covers 16 residues. This CDR3 reads CASSFGQLAINEKLFF. CDR3 bases: TGCGCCAGCAGCTTCGGGCAGTTGGCAATTAATGAAAAACTGTTTTTT.

A word on this clonotype: The germline gene is not matched at one end of the junction; a read error may be the cause. The V and J genes are TRBV12-3 or TRBV12-4 and TRBJ2-7; 13 bases fit TRBD2. CDR3 length equals 18 residues. The CDR3 here is CDSSFGRTSGRLSYEQYF. Here the CDR3 DNA reads TGTGACAGCAGTTTCGGAAGGACTAGCGGGAGACTTTCATACGAGCAGTACTTC.

Details on this clonotype: The junction differs from germline at one of its ends, possibly a read error. V is TRBV29-1 and J is TRBJ2-1; D might be TRBD1 or TRBD2, each matching 5 bases. Germline CDR1 reads SQVTM; CDR2 reads ANQGSEA. The CDR3 is 13 amino acids. CDR3 sequence: CSVEEGYMGEQFF. The CDR3 nucleotides are TGCAGCGTCGAAGAGGGGTACATGGGTGAGCAGTTCTTC.

Comments on this clonotype: The final CDR3 position lacks the conserved phenylalanine or tryptophan, pointing to a likely read error. V and J are TRBV11-2 and TRBJ2-1; tentatively, D is TRBD2 (6 bases). V lost 6 bases and J 5 bases, leaving 17 bases between the germline ends. The length of the CDR3 is 15 residues. CDR1 is SGHAT, CDR2 FQNNGV, per germline. The CDR3 here is CASSWASEFNNEQFL. In nucleotides, the CDR3 is TGTGCCAGCAGTTGGGCTAGCGAGTTTAACAATGAGCAGTTCCTC.

For this clonotype: The junction shows a germline mismatch at one end, possibly a read error. CDR3 in DNA: TGTACCAGCAGCCGACAAAGGGGGGGCCAGCTATATTTC. Encoded protein: CTSSRQRGGQLYF. The chain is built from TRBV14 and TRBJ2-7; a weak D match, TRBD2 (7 bases). From germline, CDR1 is SGHDN and CDR2 FVKESK. There are 13 residues in the CDR3.

About this clonotype itself: A read error may account for a junction end that differs from germline. V and J are TRBV19 and TRBJ2-5, with 9 nucleotides matching TRBD1. This CDR3 is built from 15 residues. CDR1 and CDR2 from the germline V gene are LNHDA and SQIVND (reference sequence). The CDR3 region is CASSGLGTGKETQCF. The CDR3, as DNA: TGTGCCAGTAGTGGACTGGGGACAGGGAAAGAGACCCAGTGCTTC.

The rearrangement links TRBV12-3 or TRBV12-4 to TRBJ2-1; 7 bases align to TRBD2. This CDR3 is 14 amino acids long. Trimming cost V 7 bases and J 15 bases; bases outside gene matches: 18. Here the CDR3 DNA reads TGTGCCAGCATCTTGGGGGGGATCTACAATGAGTGGTTCTTC. Protein: CASILGGIYNEWFF.

The V and J genes are TRBV28 and TRBJ1-5, with TRBD1 matching 7 bases. J gave up 1 base and V 5 bases, and 5 bases lay outside the gene matches. Germline CDR1 and CDR2: MDHEN and SYDVKM. This CDR3 spans 15 amino acids. The CDR3 is CASSRTGASNQPQHF. The CDR3 DNA reads as TGTGCCAGCAGTCGAACAGGGGCAAGCAATCAGCCCCAGCATTTT.

A word on this clonotype: Mismatch with germline at one junction end may stem from a read error. The chain recombines TRBV29-1 with TRBJ1-1; tentatively, D is TRBD1 (5 bases). Germline V CDR1 and CDR2: SQVTM, ANQGSEA. The CDR3 runs to 12 residues. The CDR3 reads CSVCDGHTEASF. As DNA, the CDR3 is TGCAGCGTTTGTGACGGACATACTGAAGCTTCCTTT. Looking up the rest from reference TRBV29-1 and TRBJ1-1 gives the full variable domain: SAVISQKPSRDICQRGTSLTIQCQVDSQVTMMFWYRQQPGQSLTLIATANQGSEATYESGFVIDKFPISRPNLTFSTLTVSNMSPEDSSIYLCSVCDGHTEASFGQGTRLTVV.

J is TRBJ2-3 and V is TRBV12-3 or TRBV12-4; tentative D call: TRBD2 (6 bases). The CDR3 has 16 amino acids. In DNA form, the CDR3 reads TGTGTCAACACCCTAGGCCCGGGGCGGGGAGTAGATACGCAGTATTTT. Translated: CVNTLGPGRGVDTQYF.

Concerning this clonotype itself: The junction departs from the called germline gene at one end, perhaps through a read error. This chain links TRBV6-6 with TRBJ1-5; 7 bases align to TRBD1. The J call may be mistaken, given a closer DNA end match to TRBJ2-3. The CDR3 consists of 14 residues. The V gene's germline CDR1 is MNHNY and CDR2 SVGAGI (reference sequence). CDR3 sequence: CVSSRDRINQPQYF. As DNA, the CDR3 is TGTGTCAGCAGTCGGGACAGAATCAATCAGCCCCAGTATTTT.

This clonotype has more than one count but fewer than ten. This may stem from a read error, because a much larger clone lies one nucleotide away. The V and J genes are TRBV28 and TRBJ2-7; D is ambiguous. V was trimmed by 7 bases and J by 3 bases, leaving 13 bases between them. Germline V gives CDR1 MDHEN, CDR2 SYDVKM. CDR3 length: 13 residues. Here the CDR3 DNA reads TGTGCCAGCAACGTTGCACCCTTCTACGAGCAGTACTTC. This gives the protein CASNVAPFYEQYF.

This clonotype was recorded at least ten times. V is TRBV12-3 or TRBV12-4 and J is TRBJ2-1, with TRBD2 identical over 10 bases. V dropped 1 base and J dropped 4; count of bases not matched to a gene: 10. The CDR3 totals 18 residues. The CDR3 loop is CASSLEAGPGLAYNEQFF. The CDR3 DNA reads as TGTGCCAGCAGTTTAGAGGCAGGGCCGGGACTAGCGTACAATGAGCAGTTCTTC.

Turning to this clonotype: Germline and junction disagree at one end, which may indicate a read error. The chain employs TRBV11-2 and TRBJ2-1, with D uncertain. The CDR3 is 14 amino acids. Germline CDR1 reads SGHAT; CDR2 reads FQNNGV. The CDR3 DNA is TGTGGCAGCAACTTGTGGGCAGATCGAAGTGAGCAGTTCTTC. It yields the protein CGSNLWADRSEQFF.

This rearrangement joins TRBV11-3 to TRBJ2-6; D gene ambiguous. CDR3 length equals 16 residues. The germline gives CDR1 SGHNT, CDR2 YENEEA. The V end lost 4 bases, the J end lost 3 bases, and 13 bases lay between the germline ends. CDR3 coding DNA: TGTGCCAGCAGCTCTGAATGGGCGAGTGGGGCCAACGTCCTGACTTTC. Its translation is CASSSEWASGANVLTF. Full variable domain (remainder filled in from reference TRBV11-3 and TRBJ2-6): EAGVVQSPRYKIIEKKQPVAFWCNPISGHNTLYWYLQNLGQGPELLIRYENEEAVDDSQLPKDRFSAERLKGVDSTLKIQPAELGDSAVYLCASSSEWASGANVLTFGAGSRLTVL.